The rows below give T cell receptor beta chains drawn from one sample of a study of cytomegalovirus exposure and HLA in healthy donors. The method was immunoSEQ multiplex PCR; TCRdb's version includes in-frame clones alone and lacks a portion of them. The table lists roughly 79,000 clones, 90% to 95% of them singletons. The sequenced material came from PBMCs. The receptors here all came from a man aged 18 to 35 in good health and CMV-seronegative. Each CDR3 is given with its conserved first and last residue. The order of the fields is J gene, V gene, D gene, clone size, CDR3 DNA, CDR3 protein. A D gene is named only where the DNA matches it firmly. Clone size is stated in some rows and not others, as once, few, many or a class when expanded.

TRBJ2-5 | TRBV28 | TRBD2 | . | TGTGCCAGCGGACCGGGACTAGTGTGGAGCCAGTACTTC | CASGPGLVWSQYF
TRBJ1-1 | TRBV7-9 | . | . | TGTGCCAGCAGCTTACCGACAGGGAACACTGAAGCTTTCTTT | CASSLPTGNTEAFF
TRBJ2-7 | TRBV7-2 | TRBD2 | once | TGTGCCAGCAGCTTATCCCGCGGGGGCTACGAGCAGTACTTC | CASSLSRGGYEQYF
TRBJ2-7 | TRBV5-6 | TRBD1 | . | TGTGCCAGCAGCGCGACAGGGCAGTCTTACGAGCAGTACTTC | CASSATGQSYEQYF
TRBJ1-5 | TRBV7-2 | TRBD1 | . | TGTGCCAGCAGCTTAGTTAGGACAGGGGGGAGTCAGCCCCAGCATTTT | CASSLVRTGGSQPQHF
TRBJ2-7 | TRBV7-9 | . | . | TGTGCCAGCAGCTTAGTAGCCTACGAGCAGTACTTC | CASSLVAYEQYF
TRBJ2-7 | TRBV23-1 | . | . | TGCGCCAGCAGTCAACCGCAGGGTGTGGACTACGAGCAGTACTTC | CASSQPQGVDYEQYF
TRBJ1-5 | TRBV4-2 | TRBD1 | once | TGTGCCAGCAGCCAAGTATGGGGGACAGGGCGTCAGCCCCAGCATTTT | CASSQVWGTGRQPQHF
TRBJ2-1 | TRBV4-1 | TRBD2 | . | TGCGCCAGCAGCCAAGGGACGCGGGGGAGCTACAATGAGCAGTTCTTC | CASSQGTRGSYNEQFF
TRBJ1-2 | TRBV5-6 | TRBD1 | . | TGTGCCAGCAGCTTGCCCACAGGGGGCTCCTACTATGGCTACACCTTC | CASSLPTGGSYYGYTF
TRBJ2-2 | TRBV10-3 | TRBD2 | once | TGTGCCATCAGGACTAGCAATACCCCCGGGGAGCTGTTTTTT | CAIRTSNTPGELFF
TRBJ2-3 | TRBV30 | TRBD2 | . | TGTGCCTGGAGTATGGGAGCGGGGGGATTAGATACGCAGTATTTT | CAWSMGAGGLDTQYF
TRBJ2-7 | TRBV14 | . | . | TGTGCCAGCAGCCAGCGACTATCCACCACCCCAGTTACGGCCAGCTCCTACGAGCAGTACTTC | CASSQRLSTTPVTASSYEQYF
TRBJ2-4 | TRBV21-1 | . | once | TGTGCCAGCATCCTACAGGGGAAGGGAGCCAAAAACATTCAGTACTTC | CASILQGKGAKNIQYF
TRBJ2-1 | TRBV5-1 | . | . | TGCGCCAGCAGCATACGAGGGGGGGCCCTTCAAGACAATGAGCAGTTCTTC | CASSIRGGALQDNEQFF
TRBJ2-3 | TRBV7-2 | TRBD2 | . | TGTGCCAGCAGCTTATCACTAGCGGGTTACCCCACAGATACGCAGTATTTT | CASSLSLAGYPTDTQYF
TRBJ2-7 | TRBV30 | TRBD2 | . | TGTGCCTGGAGACTAGCGGGGGGAGCGTTTGAGCAGTACTTC | CAWRLAGGAFEQYF
TRBJ2-3 | TRBV15 | . | few | TGTGCCACCAGCAGAGGGCTAGCCCCAGATACGCAGTATTTT | CATSRGLAPDTQYF
TRBJ2-6 | TRBV6-5 | . | . | TGTGCCAGCAGTTACAAGAGCTCTGGGGCCAACGTCCTGACTTTC | CASSYKSSGANVLTF
TRBJ2-2 | TRBV18 | . | . | TGTGCCAGCTCACCCGGACAGAGCGCGAACACCGGGGAGCTGTTTTTT | CASSPGQSANTGELFF
TRBJ2-1 | TRBV27 | . | . | TGTGCCAGCAGTCCCAGGACTCCCGCTGATTACAATGAGCAGTTCTTC | CASSPRTPADYNEQFF
TRBJ2-1 | TRBV6-5 | . | . | TGTGCCAGCAGCCGCAGGGGCGAGCAGTTCTTC | CASSRRGEQFF
TRBJ1-1 | TRBV5-1 | TRBD1 | few | TGCGCCAGCAGCTTAGGACAGGGGGCGCGGGGAACTGAAGCTTTCTTT | CASSLGQGARGTEAFF
TRBJ1-1 | TRBV29-1 | . | . | TGCAGCTCGGGGACTGCCTGGGGCACTGAAGCTTTCTTT | CSSGTAWGTEAFF
TRBJ2-5 | TRBV13 | TRBD1 | . | TGTGCCAGCAGCGCTAGCCATGGGGTAGCGACAGGGGGCGAAGGGGAGACCCAGTACTTC | CASSASHGVATGGEGETQYF
TRBJ1-5 | TRBV2 | . | . | TGTGCCAGCAGCGGGGGGAGGTATAGCAATCAGCCCCAGCATTTT | CASSGGRYSNQPQHF
TRBJ2-5 | TRBV9 | . | . | TGTGCCAGCAGCGTCGTACCCCGGGGAGACCAGTACTTC | CASSVVPRGDQYF
TRBJ1-1 | TRBV27 | . | . | TGTGCCAGCAGCATCCAACAGGGTAACACTGAAGCTTTCTTT | CASSIQQGNTEAFF
TRBJ2-2 | TRBV4-2 | . | once | TGTGCCAGCAGCCAATTACGAGGCCAGGGAGGAGCCGGGGAGCTGTTTTTT | CASSQLRGQGGAGELFF
TRBJ1-5 | TRBV2 | TRBD1 | . | TGTGCCAGCAGGTACGAGACAGGGGATAGCAATCAGCCCCAGCATTTT | CASRYETGDSNQPQHF
TRBJ2-1 | TRBV12-5 | . | . | TGTGCTAGTGCCAACCCTGCGAGGGAGCAGTTCTTC | CASANPAREQFF
TRBJ1-1 | TRBV19 | . | . | TGTGCCAGTAGTCCCCTGGCAGGGAGGAGCACTGAAGCTTTCTTT | CASSPLAGRSTEAFF
TRBJ2-1 | TRBV2 | . | . | TGTGCCGCATTACGAGAGGCGCCGACTGAGCAGTTCTTC | CAALREAPTEQFF
TRBJ2-1 | TRBV27 | . | . | TGTGCCAGCACCCCTGGCGGTTCTGCCTACAATGAGCAGTTCTTC | CASTPGGSAYNEQFF
TRBJ2-7 | TRBV10-1 | TRBD1 | . | TGCGCCAGCAGGGCCGACAGGGCGTCCTACGAGCAGTACTTC | CASRADRASYEQYF
TRBJ2-3 | TRBV6-5 | TRBD2 | . | TGTGCCAGCAGGGGACTAGCGGCGGATACGCAGTATTTT | CASRGLAADTQYF